This T cell receptor beta chain was sequenced in a study of PD-1 blockade in mismatch repair-deficient tumors. Study context: Enrolled about 2013-2016, patients had progressing, pretreated mismatch repair-deficient cancers of 12 types.

With regard to this clone: Its antigen is currently unknown. At one end the junction does not follow the germline gene, possibly because of a read error.

In germline, CDR1 is SGHAT, CDR2 FQNNGV. The CDR3 extends over 10 amino acids. Study results and limitations: After pembrolizumab, tumor-resident clones rose rapidly, then generally contracted before radiologic responses.

Libraries were prepared by immunoSEQ multiplex PCR; TCRdb keeps only in-frame clonotypes and omits some of them. The sample comprises about 79,000 clones, about 82% of which are singletons, and over 4.5% rests with the top ten. PCR or immunohistochemistry showed mismatch repair deficiency in every enrolled patient. Three pembrolizumab responders had their TCRs sequenced. The sequenced sample was peripheral blood, obtained 44 weeks after starting pembrolizumab. The chain employs TRBV11-2 and TRBJ1-2; 7 nucleotides align to TRBD1. The TCR sequence derives from an adult with mismatch repair-deficient cancer. CDR3 protein: CASSTDRATF. For the CDR3, the DNA is TGTGCCAGCAGCACCGACAGGGCGACTTTC.